One and the same sample provided the 8 T cell receptor beta chains below, sequenced in a study of blood T cells in healthy people across ages. PCR was performed a second time for roughly 7 to 11 cycles using a sample-barcoded 5' primer and a J-beta primer mix. TCRdb independently ran MiXCR on the 5' RACE reads; one entry per CDR3 protein. The sample records roughly 800,000 distinct CDR3 sequences, 55% to 75% being singletons. The sequencing input was blood. The receptors here all came from a man between 25 and 39 years old in good health.

The genes are TRBV20-1 and TRBJ2-1, with 11 nucleotides matching TRBD2. With the DNA end fitting TRBJ2-7 better, the J assignment may be wrong. The CDR3 runs 14 residues. Germline assignment: CDR1 DFQATT and CDR2 SNEGSKA (reference sequence). CDR3 sequence: CSAKGLAGYNEQYF. The CDR3 nucleotides are TGCAGTGCGAAAGGACTAGCGGGCTACAATGAGCAGTACTTC.

The chain carries TRBV5-1 and TRBJ2-1, with 10 bases that match TRBD2. Germline V lookup: CDR1 SGHRS, CDR2 YFSETQ. With V trimmed by 1 base and J by 8 bases, 9 bases remained unmatched. The CDR3 totals 16 residues. The CDR3 DNA sequence: TGCGCCAGCAGCTTGACCATAGCGGGAGGCTTCGATGAGCAGTTCTTC. Its translation: CASSLTIAGGFDEQFF.

The chain has TRBV29-1 and TRBJ1-1; D is perhaps TRBD1 (5 bases). The CDR3 has 12 residues. V was shortened by 7 bases and J by 3 bases, with 12 bases between the two germline ends. Germline values: CDR1 SQVTM, CDR2 ANQGSEA. DNA of the CDR3: TGCAGCGCAGGGCCGACGGACACTGAAGCTTTCTTT. This translates into CSAGPTDTEAFF.

The rearrangement links TRBV20-1 to TRBJ2-1; 9 nucleotides agree with TRBD2. The J call may not be correct, given that the DNA end is closer to TRBJ2-7. CDR3 length equals 14 residues. Germline-derived CDR1 and CDR2 are DFQATT and SNEGSKA (reference sequence). CDR3 sequence: CSATQREADNEQYF. The CDR3 DNA follows: TGCAGTGCTACTCAGCGGGAGGCCGACAATGAGCAGTACTTC.

The rearrangement uses TRBV5-1 and TRBJ2-7, with 8 positions matching TRBD1. Unmatched junction bases numbered 25, after V lost 4 bases and J lost 7 bases. Germline-derived CDR1 and CDR2 are SGHRS and YFSETQ. The CDR3 has 19 residues. Here the CDR3 reads CASSPGQGDPGTYYNEQYF. Written as DNA, the CDR3 is TGCGCCAGCAGCCCCGGACAGGGAGACCCCGGGACTTACTACAATGAGCAGTACTTC.

This CDR3 is CSARLNLAGVQQYF. The CDR3 DNA reads TGCAGTGCTCGCCTAAACCTAGCGGGAGTGCAGCAGTACTTC. The rearrangement links TRBV20-1 to TRBJ2-5; 10 nucleotides agree with TRBD2. There are 14 residues in the CDR3. V was pared by 5 bases and J by 11 bases, with 14 bases of the junction left unmatched. Germline CDR1 DFQATT, CDR2 SNEGSKA (reference sequence).

This clonotype has only a few counts. This chain joins TRBV7-2 and TRBJ1-5; D is perhaps TRBD1 (6 bases). The CDR3 totals 16 residues. Germline V lookup: CDR1 SGHTA, CDR2 FQGNSA. V lost 5 bases and J 7 bases, leaving 21 bases between the germline ends. DNA of the CDR3: TGTGCCAGCAGCCCTAGTTTACAGGGTGGTTGGCAGCCCCAGCATTTT. Translation: CASSPSLQGGWQPQHF.

This clonotype was seen a few times. V usage is TRBV10-3 and J usage is TRBJ2-1, with TRBD1 identical over 10 bases. The CDR3 has 15 amino acids. Germline lookup yields CDR1 ENHRY and CDR2 SYGVKD. Unmatched junction bases numbered 3, after V lost 4 bases and J lost 3 bases. DNA for the CDR3: TGTGCCATCAGTGGGGACAGGGGTATCTACAATGAGCAGTTCTTC. Protein: CAISGDRGIYNEQFF.